The following is a T cell receptor beta chain sequence with its context. The PCR used 60 Vbeta and 13 Jbeta primers. Sequencing was performed with immunoSEQ multiplex PCR; in TCRdb, only in-frame clones are kept and a portion is missing. The data show about 160,000 clones, with 79% seen just once and approximately 2.3% held by the top ten. CDR1 is MNHEY, CDR2 SVGAGI, per germline. V shed 1 base and J 6 bases; nucleotides not matched to a gene: 10. The CDR3 is made up of 16 amino acids. The data were obtained in a study of cytomegalovirus exposure and HLA in healthy donors. This sequence joins TRBV6-5 and TRBJ2-7; TRBD1 matches at 9 bases. This receptor was taken from a man in his forties or fifties in good health and CMV-seronegative. Material: PBMCs. The CDR3 DNA sequence: TGTGCCAGCAGTTACTTACCGGGACAGGGATCACCCGAGCAGTACTTC. Its translation is CASSYLPGQGSPEQYF.